This is a list of T cell receptor beta chains from one sample in a study of CXCR3-negative and CXCR3-positive naive CD8 T cells. TCRdb re-analyzed the 5' RACE reads; it lists each CDR3 protein once, without DNA. The sample data list just under 45,000 distinct CDR3 sequences. Sequencing was performed on memory CD8+ T cells from blood. These receptors all come from a human donor in good health. Some clones in this sample may be carry-over from other donors' samples. Each CDR3 is given with its conserved first and last residue. Where a row states a size, it is once, few, many or the class of an expanded clone; other rows omit it.

V gene: TRBV5-1; clone size: .; J gene: TRBJ2-1; CDR3 protein: CASSLVGPYNEQFF
V gene: TRBV28; clone size: .; J gene: TRBJ2-1; CDR3 protein: CASSSRTSRSYNEQFF
V gene: TRBV4-3; clone size: .; J gene: TRBJ2-5; CDR3 protein: CASSQSAGASGGQETQYF
V gene: TRBV15; clone size: .; J gene: TRBJ2-5; CDR3 protein: CATSRAKETQYF
V gene: TRBV12-3/TRBV12-4; clone size: .; J gene: TRBJ2-2; CDR3 protein: CASTAVLPGELFF
V gene: TRBV28; clone size: .; J gene: TRBJ2-1; CDR3 protein: CASSFQRGDNEQFF
V gene: TRBV9; clone size: .; J gene: TRBJ1-1; CDR3 protein: CASSVTGGTEAFF
V gene: TRBV6-2/TRBV6-3; clone size: .; J gene: TRBJ2-7; CDR3 protein: CASSSTGTSYDEQYF
V gene: TRBV29-1; clone size: .; J gene: TRBJ2-7; CDR3 protein: CSVGQVGPYEQYF
V gene: TRBV10-3; clone size: .; J gene: TRBJ2-3; CDR3 protein: CAISDSAGAGDTQYF
V gene: TRBV7-3; clone size: medium-sized; J gene: TRBJ1-1; CDR3 protein: CASSLTGQSNTEAFF
V gene: TRBV29-1; clone size: .; J gene: TRBJ2-1; CDR3 protein: CSTRDRGNNEQFF
V gene: TRBV25-1; clone size: .; J gene: TRBJ1-1; CDR3 protein: CASSNSRGPTEAFF
V gene: TRBV4-1; clone size: .; J gene: TRBJ2-1; CDR3 protein: CASSQDDWEGNEQFF
V gene: TRBV10-2; clone size: .; J gene: TRBJ1-5; CDR3 protein: CASSVEVVGNQPQHF
V gene: TRBV4-3; clone size: .; J gene: TRBJ2-5; CDR3 protein: CASSQDFSAGVKTQYF
V gene: TRBV6-2/TRBV6-3; clone size: .; J gene: TRBJ2-1; CDR3 protein: CASTRERGQNSYNEQFF